The 12 T cell receptor beta chains given below trace back to one sample, sequenced in a study of identical twins. TCRdb analysed the 5' RACE reads with MiXCR anew, one entry per CDR3 protein. The sample lists 1.5 million or so distinct CDR3 sequences, 32% occurring once. Sequenced material: cord blood. All receptors come from a newborn girl in good health.

The chain combines TRBV12-3 or TRBV12-4 with TRBJ2-1, with TRBD2 identical over 12 bases. The CDR3 loop spans 15 amino acids. V gave up 3 bases and J gave up 9 bases; unmatched junction bases: 6. The CDR3 reads CASSFRTSGAGEQFF. The CDR3 nucleotides read TGTGCCAGCAGTTTCCGGACTAGCGGGGCGGGTGAGCAGTTCTTC.

The chain uses TRBV7-8 and TRBJ2-5; D may be TRBD1 or TRBD2 (5 bases each). Germline V lookup: CDR1 SGHVS, CDR2 FQNEAQ. The CDR3 spans 14 residues. The V and J ends lost 5 bases and 4 bases respectively, with 14 bases between them. The CDR3: CASSPDPRGETQYF. The CDR3 bases are TGTGCCAGCAGCCCGGACCCGAGGGGAGAGACCCAGTACTTC.

The chain employs TRBV20-1 and TRBJ2-5; 7 nucleotides agree with TRBD2. Per the germline V gene, CDR1 is DFQATT and CDR2 is SNEGSKA (reference sequence). This CDR3 is 12 amino acids long. Germline trimming cut 6 bases from V and 5 bases from J; bases unmatched to any gene: 6. The CDR3 region has the DNA TGCAGTGCCTGGACTAGGTCGGAGACCCAGTACTTC. Protein: CSAWTRSETQYF.

The V gene is TRBV6-6, the J gene TRBJ2-5, with D perhaps matching TRBD2 (6 bases). The germline gives CDR1 MNHNY, CDR2 SVGAGI (reference sequence). Deletions cut 0 bases from V and 11 bases from J, with 19 bases between. The CDR3 runs to 15 residues. The CDR3 sequence is CASSYSESRSGGQYF. CDR3 in DNA: TGTGCCAGCAGTTACTCGGAGTCCCGCTCTGGGGGGCAGTACTTC.

This chain links TRBV6-2 or TRBV6-3 with TRBJ2-1, with D possibly matching TRBD1 (5 bases). Looked up from germline, CDR1 is MNHEY and CDR2 is SVGEGT. The CDR3 has 16 amino acids. Trimming took 1 base from V and 2 from J, leaving 12 bases between them. Written as DNA, the CDR3 is TGTGCCAGCAGTTACTGGGCGCAGGGCCCCTACAATGAGCAGTTCTTC. This sequence encodes CASSYWAQGPYNEQFF.

The chain uses TRBV30 and TRBJ2-3; D perhaps matches TRBD2 (5 bases). CDR1 and CDR2 from the germline V gene are GTSNPN and SVGIG (reference sequence). Trimming took off 2 bases at V and 3 bases at J, with 12 bases between the two ends. This CDR3 has 14 residues. This CDR3 is CAWSRGKGTDTQYF. For the CDR3, the DNA is TGTGCCTGGAGTCGGGGTAAGGGAACAGATACGCAGTATTTT.

In its sample, this clonotype was seen a few times. This sequence joins TRBV21-1 and TRBJ2-1; TRBD1 reflects the table's D call only, with no check against the DNA. TRBV21-1 is deemed a pseudogene. The CDR3 covers 9 residues. The CDR3 here is CAIRDAQFF. The CDR3 DNA sequence: TGTGCCATTCGGGACGCCCAGTTCTTC.

As for this clonotype: One end of the junction does not line up with germline, which may come from a read error. This chain uses TRBV7-2 with TRBJ2-3; 8 bases are a match to TRBD1. Germline-derived CDR1 and CDR2 are SGHTA and FQGNSA. The CDR3 extends over 11 amino acids. The DNA for the CDR3 is TGTGCCAGCGGGGGGACAGGTACGCAGTATTTT. As protein: CASGGTGTQYF.

V and J are TRBV2 and TRBJ1-5, with 7 bases matching TRBD1. After removal of 3 bases from V and 3 bases from J, the junction contained 2 bases not matched to a gene. Germline V gene lookup returns CDR1 SNHLY and CDR2 FYNNEI. The CDR3 is made up of 14 amino acids. The CDR3 coding sequence is TGTGCCAGCAGTGACAGGGGGAACAATCAGCCCCAGCATTTT. It specifies CASSDRGNNQPQHF.

The rearrangement uses TRBV29-1 and TRBJ2-5; 9 positions agree with TRBD2. Germline V lookup: CDR1 SQVTM, CDR2 ANQGSEA. After removal of 4 bases from V and 3 bases from J, the junction contained 6 bases not matched to a gene. This CDR3 has 14 residues. The CDR3 region is CSVARGLAEETQYF. DNA of the CDR3: TGCAGCGTTGCTCGGGGACTAGCAGAAGAGACCCAGTACTTC.

This clonotype was detected only a few times. This chain links TRBV21-1 with TRBJ2-3; TRBD1, the table's D call, lacks a check against the DNA. TRBV21-1 is marked as a pseudogene. The CDR3 has 15 residues. The CDR3 DNA reads as TGTGCCAGCAGCAGGGACCATCCTAGCACAGATACGCAGTATTTT. Translating it yields CASSRDHPSTDTQYF.

This clonotype has more than one count but fewer than ten. The chain uses TRBV29-1 and TRBJ2-7; D gene uncertain. The CDR3 is made up of 13 amino acids. Germline V CDR1 and CDR2: SQVTM, ANQGSEA. Trimming took 7 bases from V and 0 from J, leaving 13 bases between them. The CDR3: CSAWTDLSYEQYF. DNA for the CDR3: TGCAGCGCTTGGACCGACCTCTCCTACGAGCAGTACTTC.